The source of this TCR beta chain is a study of blood T cell repertoires in COVID-19. The wider study: Acute and convalescent COVID-19 specimens originated in the United States, Italy and Spain. Sample material is recorded as cDNA or gDNA derived from T cells, B-cell-depleted T cells, or PBMCs.

Individuals drawn from 24 US areas were roughly 18 to 89 years old. Participants' reported clinical history set cohort assignment. The data were produced by immunoSEQ multiplex PCR, yet TCRdb's version contains in-frame clones alone and is incomplete. The repertoire holds about 250,000 clones, with around nine tenths as singletons. The CDR3 runs to 15 residues. V gave up 7 bases and J gave up 3 bases; unmatched junction bases: 7. Germline V lookup: CDR1 SQVTM, CDR2 ANQGSEA. J is TRBJ2-2 and V is TRBV29-1; TRBD2 matches 11 bases. Specimen: PBMCs or T cells enriched from blood (not recorded which). This sequence was found in a woman between 50 and 59 years old who had recovered from COVID-19. The CDR3 DNA follows: TGCAGCGGGGGGGCGGGACTAGCGGACACCGGGGAGCTGTTTTTT. Its protein is CSGGAGLADTGELFF.